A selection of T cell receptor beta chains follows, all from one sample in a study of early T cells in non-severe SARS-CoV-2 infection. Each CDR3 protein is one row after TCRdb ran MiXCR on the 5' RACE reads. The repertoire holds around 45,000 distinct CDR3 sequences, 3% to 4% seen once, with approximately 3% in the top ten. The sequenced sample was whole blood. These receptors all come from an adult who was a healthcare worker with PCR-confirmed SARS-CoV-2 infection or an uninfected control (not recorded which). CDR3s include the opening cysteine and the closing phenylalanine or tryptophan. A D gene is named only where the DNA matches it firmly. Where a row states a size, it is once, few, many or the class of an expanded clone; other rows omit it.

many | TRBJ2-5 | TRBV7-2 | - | TGTGCCAGCAGCCCCCGTCCAGGGGAGGTGGAGACCCAGTACTTC | CASSPRPGEVETQYF
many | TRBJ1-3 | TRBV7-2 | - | TGTGCCAGCAGCTTGGGCCTCCTCTCTGGAAACACCATATATTTT | CASSLGLLSGNTIYF
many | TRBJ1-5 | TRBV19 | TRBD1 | TGTGCCAGCGAATCGGGACAGGGCGCTCAGCCCCAGCATTTT | CASESGQGAQPQHF
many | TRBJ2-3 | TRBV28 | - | TGTGCCAGCAGTTCCGCCCGATATACGCAGTATTTT | CASSSARYTQYF
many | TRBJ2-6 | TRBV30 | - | TGTGCCTGGACCATAGGGCCTGGGGCCAACGTCCTGACTTTC | CAWTIGPGANVLTF
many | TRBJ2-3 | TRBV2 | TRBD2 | TGTGCCAGCAGGCCTAGCGGGGTCCGCACAGATACGCAGTATTTT | CASRPSGVRTDTQYF
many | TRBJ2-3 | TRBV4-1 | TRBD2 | TGCGCCAGCAGCCAAGATGGGGGGGACTCTTCGTTTTCTAGCACAGATACGCAGTATTTT | CASSQDGGDSSFSSTDTQYF
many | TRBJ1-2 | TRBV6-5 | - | TGTGCCAGCAGTCCCGGCCCGTCCGACGGCTACACCTTC | CASSPGPSDGYTF
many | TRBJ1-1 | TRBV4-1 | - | TGCGCCAGCAGCCACCCGTTGAACACTGAAGCTTTCTTT | CASSHPLNTEAFF
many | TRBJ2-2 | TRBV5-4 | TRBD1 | TGTGCCAGCAGCTCGGACGGCAGGGGGCGTTCTCTTCCCGGGGAGCTGTTTTTT | CASSSDGRGRSLPGELFF
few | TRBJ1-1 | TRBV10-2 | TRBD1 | TGCGCCAGCCGGACGACAGGGGACACTGAAGCTTTCTTT | CASRTTGDTEAFF
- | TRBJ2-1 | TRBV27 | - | TGTGCCAGCAGTCACAGGGTCTACAATGAGCAGTTCTTC | CASSHRVYNEQFF
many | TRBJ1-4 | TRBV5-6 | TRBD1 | TGTGCCAGCAGCCCGGGACAGGTGCCAAATGGAGAAAAACTGTTTTTT | CASSPGQVPNGEKLFF
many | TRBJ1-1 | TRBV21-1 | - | TGTGCCAGCAGCTTGGGGGATAGGGGACGACTAACGACTGAAGCTTTCTTT | CASSLGDRGRLTTEAFF
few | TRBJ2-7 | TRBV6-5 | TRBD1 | TGTGCCAGCAGTTTCGACAGGGGGGGCTACGAGCAGTACTTC | CASSFDRGGYEQYF
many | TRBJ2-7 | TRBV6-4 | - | TGTGCCAGCCCCAGGACCGGCCAGCAGTACTTC | CASPRTGQQYF
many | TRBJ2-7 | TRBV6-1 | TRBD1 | TGTGCCAGCAGCGACAGGGGCGACGAGCAGTACTTC | CASSDRGDEQYF
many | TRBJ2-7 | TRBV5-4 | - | TGTGCCAGCAGCCCGTTGCAGACCCCCTCCTACGAGCAGTACTTC | CASSPLQTPSYEQYF
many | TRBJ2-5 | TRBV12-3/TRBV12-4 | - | TGTGCCAGCAGTTTATCGGAGACCCAGTACTTC | CASSLSETQYF
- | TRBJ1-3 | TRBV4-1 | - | TGCGCCAGCAGCCAAGATCGAGTGGATGACACCATATATTTT | CASSQDRVDDTIYF
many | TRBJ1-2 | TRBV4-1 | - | TGCGCCAGCAGCCATACCGCGACGGCGACTAACTATGGCTACACCTTC | CASSHTATATNYGYTF
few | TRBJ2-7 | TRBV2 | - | TGTGCCAGCAGCTTCGGCGCGGCACTCTCCTACGAGCAGTACTTC | CASSFGAALSYEQYF
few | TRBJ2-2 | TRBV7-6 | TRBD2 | TGTGCCAGCAGCTCCCCCTCGGGGGGGTCCGGGGAGCTGTTTTTT | CASSSPSGGSGELFF
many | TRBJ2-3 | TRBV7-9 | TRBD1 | TGTGCCAGCAGCGCCCGTGACAGGGTGGGAACAGATACGCAGTATTTT | CASSARDRVGTDTQYF
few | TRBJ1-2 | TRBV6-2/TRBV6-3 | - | TGTGCCAGCAGTTACTCGAGCAGAAACTATGGCTACACCTTC | CASSYSSRNYGYTF
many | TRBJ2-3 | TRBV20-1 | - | TGCAGTGCTCGCCACAGGGTGGCCACAGATACGCAGTATTTT | CSARHRVATDTQYF
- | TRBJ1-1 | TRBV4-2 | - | TGTGCCAGCAGCCAAGAAGTCAGCGGCAACACTGAAGCTTTCTTT | CASSQEVSGNTEAFF
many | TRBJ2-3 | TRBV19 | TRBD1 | TGTGCCAGTAGTATCCCGACAGGGGAATCAGATACGCAGTATTTT | CASSIPTGESDTQYF